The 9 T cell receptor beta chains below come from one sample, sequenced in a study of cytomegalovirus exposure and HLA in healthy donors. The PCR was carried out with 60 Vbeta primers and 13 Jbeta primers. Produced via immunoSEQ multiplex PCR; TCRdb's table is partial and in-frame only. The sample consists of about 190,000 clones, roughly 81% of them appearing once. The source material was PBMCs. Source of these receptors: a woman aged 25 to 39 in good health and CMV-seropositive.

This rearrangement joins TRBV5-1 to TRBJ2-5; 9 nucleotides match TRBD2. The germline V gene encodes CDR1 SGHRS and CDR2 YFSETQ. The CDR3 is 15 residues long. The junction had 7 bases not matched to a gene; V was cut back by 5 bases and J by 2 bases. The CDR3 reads CASRGSGRPQETQYF. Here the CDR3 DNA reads TGCGCCAGCAGGGGAAGCGGGAGGCCACAAGAGACCCAGTACTTC. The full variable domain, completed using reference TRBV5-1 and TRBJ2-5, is KAGVTQTPRYLIKTRGQQVTLSCSPISGHRSVSWYQQTPGQGLQFLFEYFSETQRNKGNFPGRFSGRQFSNSRSEMNVSTLELGDSALYLCASRGSGRPQETQYFGPGTRLLVL.

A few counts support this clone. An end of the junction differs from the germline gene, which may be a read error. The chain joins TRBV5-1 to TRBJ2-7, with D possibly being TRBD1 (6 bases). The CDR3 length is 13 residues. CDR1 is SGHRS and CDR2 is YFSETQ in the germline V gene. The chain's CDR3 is CASSLPSGDTAYF. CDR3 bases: TGTGCCAGCAGCTTGCCTTCAGGGGATACGGCCTACTTC.

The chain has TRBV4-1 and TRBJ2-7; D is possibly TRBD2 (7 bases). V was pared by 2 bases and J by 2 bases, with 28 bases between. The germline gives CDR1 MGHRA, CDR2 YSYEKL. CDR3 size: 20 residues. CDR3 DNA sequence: TGCGCCAGCAGCCAATGGGACTACCAGGGGAAATTTGTTAATCCCTACGAGCAGTACTTC. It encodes CASSQWDYQGKFVNPYEQYF.

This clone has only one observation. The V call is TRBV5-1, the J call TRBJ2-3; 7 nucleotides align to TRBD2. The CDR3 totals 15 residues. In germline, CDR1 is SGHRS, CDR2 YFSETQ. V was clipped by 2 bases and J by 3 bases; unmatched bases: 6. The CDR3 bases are TGCGCCAGCAGCTTTAGTGACGGGAGGACAGATACGCAGTATTTT. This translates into CASSFSDGRTDTQYF.

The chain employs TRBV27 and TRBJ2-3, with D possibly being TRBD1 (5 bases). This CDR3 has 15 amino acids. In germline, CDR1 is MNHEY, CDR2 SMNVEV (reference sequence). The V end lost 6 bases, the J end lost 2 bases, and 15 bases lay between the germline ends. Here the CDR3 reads CASSRGHVFTDTQYF. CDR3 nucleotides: TGTGCCAGCAGCCGAGGACACGTATTCACAGATACGCAGTATTTT.

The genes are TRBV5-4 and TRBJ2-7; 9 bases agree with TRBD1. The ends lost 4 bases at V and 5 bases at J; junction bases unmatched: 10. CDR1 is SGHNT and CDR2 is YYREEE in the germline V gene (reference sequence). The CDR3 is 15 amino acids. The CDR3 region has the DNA TGTGCCAGCAGCGACCTGACAGGGGGGAGCGACGAGCAGTACTTC. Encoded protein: CASSDLTGGSDEQYF.

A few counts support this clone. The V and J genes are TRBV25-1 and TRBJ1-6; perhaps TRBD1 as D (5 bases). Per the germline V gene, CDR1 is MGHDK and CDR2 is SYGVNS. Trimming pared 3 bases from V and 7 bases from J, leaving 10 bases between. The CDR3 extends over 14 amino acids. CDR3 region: CASSERQRNSPLHF. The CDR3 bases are TGTGCCAGCAGTGAGAGACAGCGAAATTCACCCCTCCACTTT.

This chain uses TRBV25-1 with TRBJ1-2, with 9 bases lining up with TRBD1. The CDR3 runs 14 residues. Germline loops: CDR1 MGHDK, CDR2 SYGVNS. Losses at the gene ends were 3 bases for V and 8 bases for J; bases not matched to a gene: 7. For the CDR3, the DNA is TGTGCCAGCAGTGATCAACAGGGGGCTAAAGGCTACACCTTC. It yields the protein CASSDQQGAKGYTF.

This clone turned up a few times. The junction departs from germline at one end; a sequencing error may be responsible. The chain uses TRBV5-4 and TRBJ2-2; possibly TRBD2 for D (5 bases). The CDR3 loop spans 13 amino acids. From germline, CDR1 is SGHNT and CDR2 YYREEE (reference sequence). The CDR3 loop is CASSFGNPGELFF. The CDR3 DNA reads TGTGCCAGCAGCTTCGGGAACCCCGGGGAGCTGTTTTTT.